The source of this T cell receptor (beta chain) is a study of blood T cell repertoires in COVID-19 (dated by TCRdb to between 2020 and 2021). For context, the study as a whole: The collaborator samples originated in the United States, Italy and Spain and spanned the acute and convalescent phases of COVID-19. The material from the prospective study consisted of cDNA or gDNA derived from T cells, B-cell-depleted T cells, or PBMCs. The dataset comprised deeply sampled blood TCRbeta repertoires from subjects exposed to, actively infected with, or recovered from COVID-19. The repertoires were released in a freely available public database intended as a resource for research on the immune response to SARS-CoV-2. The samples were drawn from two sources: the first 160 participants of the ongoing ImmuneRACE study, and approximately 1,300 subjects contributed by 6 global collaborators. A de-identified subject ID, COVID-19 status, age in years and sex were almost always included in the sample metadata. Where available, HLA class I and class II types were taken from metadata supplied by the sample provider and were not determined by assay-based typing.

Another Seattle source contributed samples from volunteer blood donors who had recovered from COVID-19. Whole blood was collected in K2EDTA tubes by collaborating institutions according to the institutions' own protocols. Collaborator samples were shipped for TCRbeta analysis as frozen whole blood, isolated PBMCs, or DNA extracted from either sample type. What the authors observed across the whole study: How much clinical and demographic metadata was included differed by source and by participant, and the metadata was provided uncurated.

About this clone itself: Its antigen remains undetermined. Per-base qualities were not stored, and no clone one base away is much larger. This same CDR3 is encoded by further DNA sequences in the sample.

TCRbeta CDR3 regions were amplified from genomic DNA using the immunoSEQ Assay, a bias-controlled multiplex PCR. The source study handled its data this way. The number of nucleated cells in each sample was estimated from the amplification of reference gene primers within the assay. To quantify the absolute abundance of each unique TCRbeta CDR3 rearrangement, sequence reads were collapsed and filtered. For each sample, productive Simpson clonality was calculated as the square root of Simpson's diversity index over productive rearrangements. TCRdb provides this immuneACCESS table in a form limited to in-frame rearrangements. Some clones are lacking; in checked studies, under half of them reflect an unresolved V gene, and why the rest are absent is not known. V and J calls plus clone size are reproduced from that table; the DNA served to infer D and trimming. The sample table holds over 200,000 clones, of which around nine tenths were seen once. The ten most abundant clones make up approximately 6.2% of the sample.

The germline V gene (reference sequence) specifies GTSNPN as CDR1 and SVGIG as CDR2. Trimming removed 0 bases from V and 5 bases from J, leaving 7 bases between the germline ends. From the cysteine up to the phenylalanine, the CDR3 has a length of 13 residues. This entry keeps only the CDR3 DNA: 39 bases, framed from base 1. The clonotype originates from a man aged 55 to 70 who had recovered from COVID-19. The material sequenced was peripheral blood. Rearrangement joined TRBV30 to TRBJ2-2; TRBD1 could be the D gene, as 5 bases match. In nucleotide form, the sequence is TGTGCCTGGAGTGTAAGGGGAACCGGGGAGCTGTTTTTT. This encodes CAWSVRGTGELFF. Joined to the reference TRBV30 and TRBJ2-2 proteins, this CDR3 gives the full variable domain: SQTIHQWPATLVQPVGSPLSLECTVEGTSNPNLYWYRQAAGRGLQLLFYSVGIGQISSEVPQNLSASRPQDRQFILSSKKLLLSDSGFYLCAWSVRGTGELFFGEGSRLTVL.